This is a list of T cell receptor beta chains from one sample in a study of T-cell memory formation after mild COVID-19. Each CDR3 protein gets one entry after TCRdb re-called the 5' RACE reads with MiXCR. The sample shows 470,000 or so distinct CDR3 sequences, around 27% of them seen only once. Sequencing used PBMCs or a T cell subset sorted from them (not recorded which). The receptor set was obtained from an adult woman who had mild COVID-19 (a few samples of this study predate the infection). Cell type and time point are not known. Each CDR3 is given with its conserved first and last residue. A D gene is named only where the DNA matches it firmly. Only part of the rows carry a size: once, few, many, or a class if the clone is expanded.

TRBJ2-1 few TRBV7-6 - TGTGCCAGCAGCTTAGACCAATGGGAGCAGTTCTTC CASSLDQWEQFF
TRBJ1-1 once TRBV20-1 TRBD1 TGCAGTGCTAGTGTGGACAGGGAGGATTATGAAGCTTTCTTT CSASVDREDYEAFF
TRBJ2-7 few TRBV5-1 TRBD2 TGCGCCAGCAGCTTGAGGGAGGGCTTGTACGAGCAGTACTTC CASSLREGLYEQYF
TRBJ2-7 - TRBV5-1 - TGCGCCAGCAGCTTGGGTCTGGGTGAAAGAAGCTCCTACGAGCAGTACTTC CASSLGLGERSSYEQYF
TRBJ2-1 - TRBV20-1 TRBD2 TGCAGTGCCCAGGCAGGAGCGGGGGGATTTGAGCAGTTCTTC CSAQAGAGGFEQFF
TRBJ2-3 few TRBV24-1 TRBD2 TGTGCCACCAGTGATTTTCATAGCGGGGGGCATCACCCAGATACGCAGTATTTT CATSDFHSGGHHPDTQYF
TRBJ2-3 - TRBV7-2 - TGTGCCATCAGCCCACGGACAGATACGCAGTATTTT CAISPRTDTQYF
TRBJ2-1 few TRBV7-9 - TGTGCCGGATCCCAGGGCCCCAATGAGCAGTTCTTC CAGSQGPNEQFF
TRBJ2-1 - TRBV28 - TGTGCCAGCAGCTGGGGTCCAGGCTACAATGAGCAGTTCTTC CASSWGPGYNEQFF
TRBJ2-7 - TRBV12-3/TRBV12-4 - TGTGCCAGCAGACCCACAGGGTTCGGGGAGCAGTACTTC CASRPTGFGEQYF
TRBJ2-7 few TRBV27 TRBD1 TGTGCCAGCAGTGCCGGGACAGGGAGTCGCGAGCAGTACTTC CASSAGTGSREQYF
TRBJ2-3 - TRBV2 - TGTGCCAGCAGTGAAGGCCGGGGGAGCACAGATACGCAGTATTTT CASSEGRGSTDTQYF
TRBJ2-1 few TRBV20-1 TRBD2 TGCAGTGCTACAGCGGGGACCCACTACAATGAGCAGTTCTTC CSATAGTHYNEQFF
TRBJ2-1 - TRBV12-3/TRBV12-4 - TGTGCCAGCAGTTTAAGGCCCCCACCTGGCAATGAGCAGTTCTTC CASSLRPPPGNEQFF
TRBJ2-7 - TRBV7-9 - TGTGCCAGCAGCTTAAGGACTGGTCGCTACGAGCAGTACTTC CASSLRTGRYEQYF
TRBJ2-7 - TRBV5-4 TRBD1 TGTGCCAGCAGCTTCGGCAGGACAGGGGCCTACGAGCAGTACTTC CASSFGRTGAYEQYF
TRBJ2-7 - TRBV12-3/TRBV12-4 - TGTGCCAGCAGTTTATATAGGGGCAGGGGTGAAGAGCAGTACTTC CASSLYRGRGEEQYF
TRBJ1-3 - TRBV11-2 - TGTGCCAGCAGCTTAGATTTTACAGGAGGAAACACCATATATTTT CASSLDFTGGNTIYF
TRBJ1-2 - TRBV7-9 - TGTGCCAGCAGCGCTCATCGGGGCGGCTCCGGCTACACCTTC CASSAHRGGSGYTF
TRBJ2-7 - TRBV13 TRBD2 TGTGCCAGCAGCCTGGGACTAGCGGACCACGAGCAGTACTTC CASSLGLADHEQYF
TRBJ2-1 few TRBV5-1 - TGCGCCAGCAGCGGCAGCGGGTCCCTATCCAATGAGCAGTTCTTC CASSGSGSLSNEQFF
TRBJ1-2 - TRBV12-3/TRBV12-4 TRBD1 TGTGCCAGCAGTTCCTTCACAGGGGTCTCCTTTAGAGGCTACACCTTC CASSSFTGVSFRGYTF
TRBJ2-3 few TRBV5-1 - TGCGCCAGCAGCTTGTATCCAGATACGCAGTATTTT CASSLYPDTQYF
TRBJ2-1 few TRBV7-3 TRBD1 TGTGCCAGCGAGGACGGACAGGGGGTAGGGAATGAGCAGTTCTTC CASEDGQGVGNEQFF